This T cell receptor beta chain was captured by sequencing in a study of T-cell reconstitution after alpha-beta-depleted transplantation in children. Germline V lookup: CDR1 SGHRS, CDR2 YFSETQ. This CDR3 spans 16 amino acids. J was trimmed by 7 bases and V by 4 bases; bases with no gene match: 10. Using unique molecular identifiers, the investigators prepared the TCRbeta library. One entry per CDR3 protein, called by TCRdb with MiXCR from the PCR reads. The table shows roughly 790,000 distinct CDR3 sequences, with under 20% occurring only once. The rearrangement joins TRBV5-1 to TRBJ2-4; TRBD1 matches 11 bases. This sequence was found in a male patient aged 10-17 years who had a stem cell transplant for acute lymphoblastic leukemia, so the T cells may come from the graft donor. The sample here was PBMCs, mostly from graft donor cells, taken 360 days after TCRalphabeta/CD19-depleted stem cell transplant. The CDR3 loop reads CASSAGTGGGRNIQYF. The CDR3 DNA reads TGCGCCAGCAGCGCCGGGACAGGGGGTGGACGGAACATTCAGTACTTC.